This T cell receptor (beta chain) was recovered during a study of T cells expressing NK-cell markers. About the study: Serological testing identified most of the eight sequenced donors as HCMV-seropositive and one as seronegative.

Germline CDR1 is LGHDT and CDR2 is YNNKEL (reference sequence). The CDR3 is made up of 15 amino acids. General study results and limits: Of CD8+ T cells, about 1.0-8% belonged to dominant NKG2C+ clonotypes in six or seven donors. Several of the donors also had these clonotypes leading their CD3+CD56-NKG2C+ fraction.

Following a re-call of the 5' RACE reads, TCRdb has one entry per CDR3 protein and lacks DNA. The table lists some 410,000 distinct CDR3 sequences. Note on this clonotype: Antigen unknown.

This TCR came from a woman aged 18-69 years in good health. The sample taken for sequencing was blood T cells: a sorted CD56 or NKG2C T cell subset, CD4+ or CD8+ T cells, or bulk PBMC T cells (not recorded which). This rearrangement joins TRBV3-1 to TRBJ1-1; absent DNA, TCRdb's TRBD1 call cannot be checked. This CDR3 reads CASSQPGPPQPEAFF.